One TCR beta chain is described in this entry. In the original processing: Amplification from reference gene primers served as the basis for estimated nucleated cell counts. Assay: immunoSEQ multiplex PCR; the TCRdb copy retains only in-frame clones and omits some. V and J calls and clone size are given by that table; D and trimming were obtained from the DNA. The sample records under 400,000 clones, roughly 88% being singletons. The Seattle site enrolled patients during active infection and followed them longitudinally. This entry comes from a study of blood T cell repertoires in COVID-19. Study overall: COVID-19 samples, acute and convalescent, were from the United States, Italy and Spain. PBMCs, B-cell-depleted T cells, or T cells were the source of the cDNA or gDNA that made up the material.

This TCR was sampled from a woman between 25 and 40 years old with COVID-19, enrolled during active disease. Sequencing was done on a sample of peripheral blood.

CDR3 protein: CASSDRIYGYTF. In nucleotides, the CDR3 is TGTGCCAGCAGTGACAGAATCTATGGCTACACCTTC. V is TRBV6-1 and J is TRBJ1-2, with no clear D. Germline V gene data show CDR1 as MNHNS and CDR2 as SASEGT. Trimming took off 3 bases at V and 4 bases at J, with 6 bases between the two ends. CDR3 size: 12 residues.